This TCR beta chain appears in the sequencing data of a study of shared clonotypes between healthy human individuals. The split of CD4+ cells yielded CD45RA+ naive and CD45RA-negative memory subsets. Note on this clone: No antigen is known for it.

Notes on the study in general: Despite large depth, sorted-subset datasets appeared incompletely sequenced. Relative to memory subsets, naive subsets generally showed larger estimated richness.

The data were produced by immunoSEQ multiplex PCR, yet TCRdb's version contains in-frame clones alone and is incomplete. The table shows roughly 1.4 million clones, with around 98.5% occurring only once. This CDR3 comprises 15 residues. V trimming: 6 bases; J trimming: 1 base; junction bases outside the gene matches: 9. Germline CDR1 is MDHEN and CDR2 is SYDVKM. This receptor was identified in a man aged 30 to 39 in good health. The chain employs TRBV28 and TRBJ2-7, with 7 bases fitting TRBD1. The source material was naive CD4+ T cells sorted from blood. Specified subset: CD45RA+ positively selected. The CDR3 bases are TGTGCCAGCAGAACTCGACAGGGTACTTCCTACGAGCAGTACTTC. This translates into CASRTRQGTSYEQYF.